What follows are 4 T cell receptor beta chains derived from one specimen sequenced in a study of CD8+ T cells in alopecia areata. The sequencing template was cDNA reverse transcribed from extracted RNA. The repertoire was sequenced with immunoSEQ multiplex PCR; TCRdb's copy has only in-frame clones and lacks some. The table has 150,000 to 200,000 clones, 60% seen once; the top ten hold about 3%. Treatment of the sample: oral pan-JAK inhibitor, 5-10 mg twice daily. The sequenced sample was CD4+ T cells sorted from blood, obtained at week 4, from a patient treated with tofacitinib. The receptors were gathered from a human donor with alopecia areata.

V is TRBV4-1 and J is TRBJ2-6, with D unresolved. Per the germline V gene, CDR1 is MGHRA and CDR2 is YSYEKL. The CDR3 has 16 amino acids. Trimming pared 1 base from V and 0 bases from J, leaving 7 bases between. The CDR3 DNA reads as TGCGCCAGCAGCCAAGGACAAATCTCTGGGGCCAACGTCCTGACTTTC. This gives the protein CASSQGQISGANVLTF.

This clone was recorded a few times. The chain joins TRBV29-1 to TRBJ2-5; D may match TRBD1 or TRBD2 (5 bases each). This CDR3 contains 12 residues. The germline CDR1 and CDR2 sequences are SQVTM and ANQGSEA. Between the trimmed V and J ends, which lost 5 bases and 8 bases, there was a span of 15 bases. The CDR3 DNA is TGCAGCGTTTCTGAGGGGAAGACTACCCAGTACTTC. It translates to CSVSEGKTTQYF.

The V call is TRBV29-1, the J call TRBJ1-2; maybe TRBD1 (6 bases). V lost 0 bases to trimming and J lost 8 bases, with 13 bases between them. The CDR3 runs to 13 residues. Germline CDR1 reads SQVTM; CDR2 reads ANQGSEA. The CDR3 coding sequence is TGCAGCGTTGAAGAAAGGCAGGGGAGGGGCTACACCTTC. Translation: CSVEERQGRGYTF. Filled out from reference TRBV29-1 and TRBJ1-2, the complete variable domain reads SAVISQKPSRDICQRGTSLTIQCQVDSQVTMMFWYRQQPGQSLTLIATANQGSEATYESGFVIDKFPISRPNLTFSTLTVSNMSPEDSSIYLCSVEERQGRGYTFGSGTRLTVV.

This chain connects TRBV6-5 to TRBJ1-2, with D unclear. The V and J ends lost 8 bases and 6 bases respectively, with 13 bases between them. The CDR3 is 12 residues long. The V gene's germline CDR1 is MNHEY and CDR2 SVGAGI. CDR3 DNA sequence: TGTGCCAGCTCTAGAGGAGGGAATGGCTACACCTTC. The encoded protein is CASSRGGNGYTF.